Only one count was recorded for the clone carrying this T cell receptor beta chain. This sample is part of a study of blood T cell repertoires in COVID-19. For the study at large: Collection of acute and convalescent COVID-19 samples took place in the United States, Italy and Spain.

This CDR3 spans 16 amino acids. Germline CDR1 reads LNHDA; CDR2 reads SQIVND (reference sequence). J lost 6 bases, V lost 2 bases, and 7 bases had no gene match. In the authors' methods: Reference gene primer amplification gave nucleated cell count estimates. Profiled with immunoSEQ multiplex PCR; TCRdb holds only in-frame clones, not every one. That table is the source of V, J and clone size, and D and trimming were worked out from the DNA. The sample holds about 190,000 clones, roughly 80% seen once. The source is a woman under 40 who had recovered from COVID-19. The source material was PBMCs or T cells enriched from blood (not recorded which). V is TRBV19 and J is TRBJ2-1, with 10 bases that match TRBD2. As DNA, the CDR3 is TGTGCCAGTAGTATAACGGGAGCTAGCGGGGGCAATGAGCAGTTCTTC. The encoded protein is CASSITGASGGNEQFF.